This T cell receptor beta chain was recovered during a study of regulatory T cells in long-lasting Graves disease. General study results and limits: Newly diagnosed patients shared about a thousand public clonotypes; persistent patients shared about 2,500. Less diverse TCR repertoires were seen in persistent Graves' patients than in newly diagnosed ones.

This clonotype was observed a handful of times. Its antigen is unidentified. Regarding time point: newly diagnosed GD, antithyroid drugs for less than 3 months. The TCR library was made from RNA that had been extracted from PBMCs in TRIzol. The J segment lost 2 bases and the V segment lost 4 bases, leaving 10 bases of the junction unmatched. The germline gives CDR1 MGHRA, CDR2 YSYEKL. This CDR3 comprises 16 residues. Construction of the TCR beta libraries employed iRepertoire HTBI primers in conjunction with Arm-PCR of CDR3 regions. TCRdb re-called the multiplex PCR reads with MiXCR, one entry per CDR3 protein. Of around 400,000 distinct CDR3 sequences in the sample, 12% were seen once. These same records also appear under a second study, on T cells in Graves' hyperthyroidism and ophthalmopathy. Per that paper: A first-round RT-PCR of the TCR CDR3 used the HTBI primer set.

This chain joins TRBV4-1 and TRBJ1-1; 7 bases are shared with TRBD1. The receptor comes from a woman aged 18-29 years with Graves disease. This material consisted of peripheral blood mononuclear cells (PBMCs), taken at new diagnosis, from a patient treated with antithyroid drugs. CDR3 amino acids: CASSPPGQAFNTEAFF. In DNA, the CDR3 is TGCGCCAGCAGCCCCCCCGGACAGGCCTTCAACACTGAAGCTTTCTTT.